These 32 T cell receptor beta chains originate from one sample sequenced in a study of glioma-infiltrating T cells. Using RNA template, CDR3s of TCR alpha and beta were amplified with iRepertoire arm-PCR. TCRdb reanalysed the multiplex PCR reads using MiXCR and keeps one entry per CDR3 protein. The sample consists of around 350,000 distinct CDR3 sequences, roughly two fifths of them appearing once. Sample: glioma tissue, nonneoplastic brain tissue, or PBMCs (not recorded which). Source of these receptors: a human donor with low-grade glioma or glioblastoma, undergoing nonglioma brain surgery, or in good health (not recorded which).

Concerning this clonotype: The CDR3 does not end in the conserved phenylalanine or tryptophan, so this is likely a read error. The genes are TRBV7-2 and TRBJ2-3; D gene unclear. Between the trimmed V and J ends, which lost 5 bases and 4 bases, there was a span of 16 bases. The CDR3 sequence is 15 residues long. Germline V gene lookup returns CDR1 SGHTA and CDR2 FQGNSA. CDR3 loop: CASSQDVREPDTQYL. CDR3 DNA sequence: TGTGCCAGCAGCCAAGACGTTAGGGAACCAGATACGCAGTATCTT.

The genes are TRBV7-2 and TRBJ2-5; the D gene is possibly TRBD1 (6 bases). Germline V lookup: CDR1 SGHTA, CDR2 FQGNSA. The CDR3 extends over 14 amino acids. The V end was cut by 4 bases, the J end by 5 bases, with 14 bases between. The CDR3 DNA is TGTGCCAGCAGCTATGGGACAACGGGGGAGACCCAGTACTTC. It codes for CASSYGTTGETQYF.

This clonotype showed up many times. The rearrangement joins TRBV6-1 to TRBJ2-1; D may correspond to TRBD1 or TRBD2 (6 bases each). Trimming left V 6 bases short and J 5 bases short, with 14 bases between. Germline CDR1 and CDR2: MNHNS and SASEGT. This CDR3 is built from 14 residues. CDR3 in amino acids: CASRAGTTNNEQFF. The CDR3 DNA sequence: TGTGCCAGCAGGGCGGGGACAACCAACAATGAGCAGTTCTTC.

Notes on this clonotype: A much larger clonotype is one base distant, so this may be a read error. The chain has TRBV6-5 and TRBJ2-5, with 7 bases aligning to TRBD2. The CDR3 consists of 14 residues. J lost 5 bases, V lost 2 bases, and 5 bases had no gene match. The germline V gene has CDR1 MNHEY and CDR2 SVGAGI. The DNA for the CDR3 is TGTGCCAGCAGTTACAGGCAGGGAGGGGAGACCCAGTACTTC. Translation gives CASSYRQGGETQYF.

This clonotype was seen at least ten times. The chain recombines TRBV20-1 with TRBJ2-5; D assignment may be TRBD1 or TRBD2 (7 bases each). V was trimmed by 5 bases and J by 5 bases, leaving 24 bases between them. The CDR3 contains 16 residues. Per the germline V gene, CDR1 is DFQATT and CDR2 is SNEGSKA (reference sequence). CDR3 sequence reads: CSAPGGRADSGETQYF. For the CDR3, the DNA is TGCAGTGCTCCAGGGGGGAGGGCCGACTCGGGGGAGACCCAGTACTTC.

The V gene is TRBV6-2 or TRBV6-3, the J gene TRBJ2-7; D may be TRBD1 (6 bases). Trimming left V 0 bases short and J 3 bases short, with 12 bases between. Germline lookup yields CDR1 MNHEY and CDR2 SVGEGT. The CDR3 runs 15 residues. CDR3 loop: CASSYSDRGFYEQYF. The DNA for the CDR3 is TGTGCCAGCAGTTACTCGGACAGAGGTTTCTACGAGCAGTACTTC.

Comment on this clonotype: This may stem from a read error, because a much larger clone lies one nucleotide away. V and J are TRBV27 and TRBJ2-1; 10 bases line up with TRBD1. CDR3 length equals 15 residues. CDR1 MNHEY and CDR2 SMNVEV come from the germline V gene (reference sequence). Here the CDR3 reads CASSLSTGTGDERFF. The CDR3 DNA is TGTGCCAGCAGTTTATCGACCGGGACAGGGGATGAGCGGTTCTTC.

The CDR3 DNA sequence: TGTGCCAGCAGCTTAGATGGTGGACTTTACTACAATGAGCAGTTCTTC. It specifies CASSLDGGLYYNEQFF. This chain connects TRBV11-2 to TRBJ2-1; the D gene is possibly TRBD2 (5 bases). Germline-derived CDR1 and CDR2 are SGHAT and FQNNGV. The CDR3 totals 16 residues. Deletions cut 0 bases from V and 3 bases from J, with 12 bases between.

This chain uses TRBV20-1 with TRBJ2-7, with D maybe TRBD2 (6 bases). The germline V gene encodes CDR1 DFQATT and CDR2 SNEGSKA (reference sequence). V was shortened by 6 bases and J by 2 bases, with 17 bases between the two germline ends. The length of the CDR3 is 14 residues. The chain's CDR3 is CSASLEGGPYEQYF. The CDR3 DNA reads as TGCAGTGCCAGTCTAGAGGGAGGACCCTACGAGCAGTACTTC.

This clonotype was observed many times. The chain joins TRBV27 to TRBJ2-3; 9 positions match TRBD1. With V trimmed by 5 bases and J by 6 bases, 6 bases remained unmatched. Germline V gives CDR1 MNHEY, CDR2 SMNVEV (reference sequence). This CDR3 spans 14 amino acids. CDR3 coding DNA: TGTGCCAGCAGTCGCGGGACAGGGTTGGATACGCAGTATTTT. This translates into CASSRGTGLDTQYF.

This clonotype was picked up many times. The rearrangement joins TRBV6-1 to TRBJ1-1; no clear D. CDR3 length: 16 amino acids. V lost 0 bases and J 6 bases, leaving 17 bases between the germline ends. From germline, CDR1 is MNHNS and CDR2 SASEGT. The CDR3 here is CASSEAVGKAMPEAFF. CDR3 sequence (DNA): TGTGCCAGCAGTGAAGCGGTGGGCAAGGCGATGCCTGAAGCTTTCTTT.

The gene calls are TRBV27 and TRBJ2-7; D perhaps matches TRBD1 (5 bases). CDR1 is MNHEY and CDR2 is SMNVEV in the germline V gene (reference sequence). V gave up 5 bases and J gave up 7 bases, with 21 bases separating them. CDR3 size: 15 residues. The CDR3 reads CASSGSGAPQGEQYF. CDR3 DNA: TGTGCCAGCAGTGGCTCTGGGGCCCCGCAAGGAGAGCAGTACTTC.

This clonotype came up a few times. CDR3 sequence (DNA): TGCAGCGTTCACGACAGGGGCACTAACTATGGCTACACCTTC. Its protein is CSVHDRGTNYGYTF. This sequence joins TRBV29-1 and TRBJ1-2, with 8 nucleotides matching TRBD1. V lost 5 bases, J lost 0 bases, and 5 bases stayed unmatched. CDR1 is SQVTM and CDR2 is ANQGSEA in the germline V gene. This CDR3 contains 14 residues. Full variable domain (rest looked up from reference TRBV29-1 and TRBJ1-2): SAVISQKPSRDICQRGTSLTIQCQVDSQVTMMFWYRQQPGQSLTLIATANQGSEATYESGFVIDKFPISRPNLTFSTLTVSNMSPEDSSIYLCSVHDRGTNYGYTFGSGTRLTVV.

In its sample, this clonotype was seen a few times. The rearrangement links TRBV28 to TRBJ2-7; 7 bases agree with TRBD2. CDR3 length: 17 residues. The junction had 16 bases not matched to a gene; V was cut back by 6 bases and J by 2 bases. CDR1 MDHEN and CDR2 SYDVKM come from the germline V gene. Here the CDR3 DNA reads TGTGCCAGCAGCACTAATATAAATCTAGCGGATACCTACGAGCAGTACTTC. It encodes CASSTNINLADTYEQYF.

This clonotype is a singleton in its sample. The chain employs TRBV28 and TRBJ2-7; no definite D call. Germline V gene lookup returns CDR1 MDHEN and CDR2 SYDVKM. The CDR3 contains 14 residues. The ends were cut back, 2 bases at V and 4 bases at J, with 12 bases in the middle. CDR3: CASSLRLGWYEQYF. The CDR3 region has the DNA TGTGCCAGCAGTTTAAGATTGGGTTGGTACGAGCAGTACTTC.

Turning to this clonotype: With a much larger clone just one base away, this may be a read error. This chain joins TRBV27 and TRBJ2-3; D possibly matches TRBD1 or TRBD2 (5 bases each). CDR3 length: 13 residues. In germline, CDR1 is MNHEY, CDR2 SMNVEV (reference sequence). Here the CDR3 reads CANSLGTGLRRYF. CDR3 bases: TGTGCCAACAGTTTGGGGACGGGGCTTCGACGGTATTTT.

Many counts were recorded for this clonotype. The chain is built from TRBV20-1 and TRBJ2-5; D remains unclear. CDR3 length equals 13 residues. V was trimmed by 6 bases and J by 0 bases, leaving 11 bases between them. Germline V lookup: CDR1 DFQATT, CDR2 SNEGSKA (reference sequence). In nucleotides, the CDR3 is TGCAGTGCCTTTTCTGCGAACCAAGAGACCCAGTACTTC. It translates to CSAFSANQETQYF.

The chain is built from TRBV4-3 and TRBJ2-5; 11 bases are shared with TRBD2. The CDR3 loop spans 16 amino acids. V lost 4 bases, J lost 0 bases, and 4 bases stayed unmatched. Germline-derived CDR1 and CDR2 are LGHNA and YSLEER. The CDR3 loop reads CASSLTSGADQETQYF. DNA for the CDR3: TGCGCCAGCAGCCTGACTAGCGGGGCCGACCAAGAGACCCAGTACTTC.

This sequence joins TRBV19 and TRBJ2-3; 10 bases are a match to TRBD2. This CDR3 contains 16 residues. Trimming at V came to 4 bases and at J to 8 bases, leaving 12 bases not matched to a gene. Germline V gene sequence: CDR1 LNHDA, CDR2 SQIVND (reference sequence). The CDR3 DNA reads TGTGCCAGTAGTACCTCTGGGACTAGCGAAGTTCGTACGCAGTATTTT. Amino acid sequence: CASSTSGTSEVRTQYF.

This sequence joins TRBV30 and TRBJ1-1, with D unclear. V was clipped by 1 base and J by 11 bases, with 8 bases between them. This CDR3 is built from 10 residues. Per germline, CDR1 GTSNPN and CDR2 SVGIG (reference sequence). The CDR3 nucleotides read TGTGCCTGGAGTGGGCATTGGGCTTTCTTT. This encodes CAWSGHWAFF.

A note on this clonotype: Possible read error: a much larger clone is one base away. The chain links TRBV7-2 to TRBJ1-1, with D maybe TRBD1 (5 bases). CDR3 size: 13 residues. The germline CDR1 and CDR2 sequences are SGHTA and FQGNSA. For the CDR3, the DNA is TGTGCCAGCAGCGCCAGGGCGAACACTGGAGCTTTCTTT. Encoded protein: CASSARANTGAFF.

The chain is built from TRBV4-3 and TRBJ2-7, with D possibly TRBD2 on 6 matching bases. CDR3 length: 15 amino acids. Germline assignment: CDR1 LGHNA and CDR2 YSLEER. V was shortened by 3 bases and J by 1 base, with 13 bases between the two germline ends. This CDR3 reads CASSQGGLPSYEQYF. DNA for the CDR3: TGCGCCAGCAGCCAGGGAGGCCTACCGTCCTACGAGCAGTACTTC.

This chain joins TRBV11-3 and TRBJ2-1; D tentatively reads TRBD1 or TRBD2 (5 bases each). The germline V gene encodes CDR1 SGHNT and CDR2 YENEEA. Trimming removed 5 bases from V and 10 bases from J, with 12 bases in between. This CDR3 is built from 12 residues. In nucleotides, the CDR3 is TGTGCCAGCAGCCTGAGTAGGGACGAGCAGTTCTTC. This sequence encodes CASSLSRDEQFF.

The chain links TRBV3-1 to TRBJ2-7; D is tentatively TRBD1 or TRBD2 (6 bases each). The closer fit of TRBJ2-1 to the DNA end suggests the J call may be wrong. The CDR3 runs to 12 residues. The V gene's germline CDR1 is LGHDT and CDR2 YNNKEL (reference sequence). This chain's CDR3 is CASSLGGHEQFF. In nucleotides, the CDR3 is TGTGCCAGCAGCCTCGGGGGCCATGAGCAGTTCTTC.

This clonotype has ten or more counts. This chain links TRBV28 with TRBJ2-4; D call uncertain. The CDR3 length is 15 residues. Germline lookup yields CDR1 MDHEN and CDR2 SYDVKM. Trimming pared 2 bases from V and 0 bases from J, leaving 8 bases between. The CDR3 loop reads CASSLGQLAKNIQYF. CDR3 in DNA: TGTGCCAGCAGTTTAGGGCAGCTAGCCAAAAACATTCAGTACTTC.

The chain has TRBV19 and TRBJ2-3; 7 bases agree with TRBD2. V was pared by 3 bases and J by 2 bases, with 2 bases of the junction left unmatched. CDR1 and CDR2 from the germline V gene are LNHDA and SQIVND (reference sequence). This CDR3 is built from 14 residues. The DNA for the CDR3 is TGTGCCAGTAGTATTCAGCGGGACACAGATACGCAGTATTTT. This sequence encodes CASSIQRDTDTQYF.

With respect to this clonotype: Sequence at one end of the junction differs from germline and may be a read error. The chain is built from TRBV28 and TRBJ1-1; TRBD1 is a possible D gene (6 bases). Germline CDR1 and CDR2: MDHEN and SYDVKM. The CDR3 runs 13 residues. This CDR3 reads CASSRDRNTEALF. The DNA for the CDR3 is TGTGCCAGCAGCCGTGACAGGAACACTGAAGCTCTATTT.

This clonotype was recorded many times. The rearrangement links TRBV6-1 to TRBJ2-1, with TRBD2 identical over 14 bases. V gave up 6 bases and J gave up 6 bases; unmatched junction bases: 7. The CDR3 spans 16 residues. The germline V gene has CDR1 MNHNS and CDR2 SASEGT. DNA of the CDR3: TGTGCCAGCAGCGCCGGGACTAGCGGGAGATCCAATGAGCAGTTCTTC. Translation gives CASSAGTSGRSNEQFF.

The CDR3: CASSSHRDAGNTIYF. In DNA, the CDR3 is TGTGCCAGCAGCTCACACAGGGACGCGGGAAACACCATATATTTT. The chain employs TRBV7-6 and TRBJ1-3; tentative D call: TRBD1 (6 bases). CDR3 length: 15 amino acids. Trimming pared 4 bases from V and 4 bases from J, leaving 14 bases between. Germline-derived CDR1 and CDR2 are SGHVS and FNYEAQ.

The CDR3 bases are TGTGCCACCAGTTCCCGACTAGCGGGGGTCTCCTACAATGAGCAGTTCTTC. Translation: CATSSRLAGVSYNEQFF. The chain joins TRBV24-1 to TRBJ2-1, with 12 bases that match TRBD2. The CDR3 covers 17 residues. Germline trimming cut 6 bases from V and 0 bases from J; bases unmatched to any gene: 5. The germline CDR1 and CDR2 sequences are KGHDR and SFDVKD.

This clonotype was seen only a few times. The rearrangement joins TRBV29-1 to TRBJ2-7, with D perhaps matching TRBD1 (6 bases). The CDR3 extends over 13 amino acids. The V gene's germline CDR1 is SQVTM and CDR2 ANQGSEA. V was pared by 4 bases and J by 0 bases, with 10 bases between. The CDR3 nucleotides read TGCAGCGTTGTCACAGGGTACTCCTACGAGCAGTACTTC. Protein: CSVVTGYSYEQYF.

This chain links TRBV2 with TRBJ2-1; TRBD2 might be the D (5 bases). Trimming left V 3 bases short and J 0 bases short, with 9 bases between. This CDR3 spans 15 amino acids. Germline CDR1 and CDR2: SNHLY and FYNNEI. CDR3 in amino acids: CASSDTGFSYNEQFF. CDR3 bases: TGTGCCAGCAGTGATACGGGATTCTCCTACAATGAGCAGTTCTTC.